The 20 T cell receptor beta chains below come from one sample, sequenced in a study of blood T cell repertoires in COVID-19. This table comes from immunoSEQ multiplex PCR, and its TCRdb copy is limited to in-frame clones, with some not included. The sample lists about 89,000 clones, 87% seen once, with 15% in the top ten. Input material: peripheral blood. The receptors derive from a male donor with acute or convalescent COVID-19.

The chain employs TRBV6-1 and TRBJ1-4; 8 bases are shared with TRBD1. The V gene end was trimmed by 4 bases and the J gene end by 6 bases; junction bases not matched to a gene: 10. From germline, CDR1 is MNHNS and CDR2 SASEGT. The CDR3 has 16 residues. CDR3 in amino acids: CASSALGKTGDEKLFF. DNA for the CDR3: TGTGCCAGCAGTGCCCTGGGGAAGACAGGGGATGAAAAACTGTTTTTT.

The chain is built from TRBV5-1 and TRBJ1-1; 7 bases are shared with TRBD1. Germline V lookup: CDR1 SGHRS, CDR2 YFSETQ. V trimming: 5 bases; J trimming: 8 bases; junction bases outside the gene matches: 3. CDR3 size: 11 residues. CDR3 protein: CASRRDSEAFF. The CDR3 bases are TGCGCCAGCAGAAGGGACAGCGAAGCTTTCTTT. Full variable domain (outside the CDR3, taken from reference TRBV5-1 and TRBJ1-1): KAGVTQTPRYLIKTRGQQVTLSCSPISGHRSVSWYQQTPGQGLQFLFEYFSETQRNKGNFPGRFSGRQFSNSRSEMNVSTLELGDSALYLCASRRDSEAFFGQGTRLTVV.

The V gene is TRBV28, the J gene TRBJ1-5; 8 bases agree with TRBD1. The CDR3 loop spans 15 amino acids. Germline CDR1 is MDHEN and CDR2 is SYDVKM. The junction had 4 bases not matched to a gene; V was cut back by 3 bases and J by 3 bases. Here the CDR3 DNA reads TGTGCCAGCAGTTTGGCAGGGGGCTTCAATCAGCCCCAGCATTTT. This sequence encodes CASSLAGGFNQPQHF.

The CDR3: CASSVEGVRHQPQHF. DNA for the CDR3: TGTGCCAGCAGCGTAGAAGGGGTACGGCATCAGCCCCAGCATTTT. The gene calls are TRBV9 and TRBJ1-5; possibly TRBD1 for D (5 bases). Germline V lookup: CDR1 SGDLS, CDR2 YYNGEE. The ends were cut back, 0 bases at V and 5 bases at J, with 12 bases in the middle. This CDR3 has 15 residues.

V gene TRBV11-1 combines with J gene TRBJ1-5; tentatively, D is TRBD1 (5 bases). Trimming pared 5 bases from V and 5 bases from J, leaving 10 bases between. This CDR3 region has 13 residues. Germline-derived CDR1 and CDR2 are SGHAT and FQDESV (reference sequence). CDR3 sequence (DNA): TGTGCCAGCAGCCGGGGGTCGGATCAGCCCCAGCATTTT. This gives the protein CASSRGSDQPQHF.

On this clone itself: The germline gene is not matched at one end of the junction; a read error may be the cause. The chain is built from TRBV27 and TRBJ2-4; 12 nucleotides match TRBD1. Per germline, CDR1 MNHEY and CDR2 SMNVEV (reference sequence). This CDR3 region has 18 residues. The chain's CDR3 is CASSISPGQGATKNIQYF. In DNA, the CDR3 is TGTGCCAGCAGTATATCCCCGGGACAGGGGGCTACCAAAAACATTCAGTACTTC.

This clone was observed a handful of times. V is TRBV10-3 and J is TRBJ2-1, with 7 bases lining up with TRBD2. With 0 bases clipped from V and 4 bases from J, the junction kept 18 bases outside the gene matches. CDR1 ENHRY and CDR2 SYGVKD come from the germline V gene. This CDR3 spans 20 amino acids. The CDR3 DNA sequence: TGTGCCATCAGTGAGTCAGGGGCTAGCGGAAAGAGGGCCCTGTACAATGAGCAGTTCTTC. Protein product: CAISESGASGKRALYNEQFF.

The chain recombines TRBV11-2 with TRBJ2-5; 7 bases line up with TRBD2. The CDR3 extends over 14 amino acids. In germline, CDR1 is SGHAT, CDR2 FQNNGV. The ends lost 1 base at V and 2 bases at J; junction bases unmatched: 1. The DNA for the CDR3 is TGTGCCAGCAGCTTAGGTAGCGGGCAAGAGACCCAGTACTTC. Residues: CASSLGSGQETQYF. The complete variable domain, with remaining parts taken from reference TRBV11-2 and TRBJ2-5, reads EAGVAQSPRYKIIEKRQSVAFWCNPISGHATLYWYQQILGQGPKLLIQFQNNGVVDDSQLPKDRFSAERLKGVDSTLKIQPAKLEDSAVYLCASSLGSGQETQYFGPGTRLLVL.

Here the CDR3 reads CASSLFLQETQYF. CDR3 sequence (DNA): TGTGCCAGCAGTTTATTCCTACAAGAGACCCAGTACTTC. The chain employs TRBV27 and TRBJ2-5; no firm D call. V was cut by 1 base and J by 2 bases, with 5 bases left in between. Germline CDR1 and CDR2: MNHEY and SMNVEV (reference sequence). This CDR3 region has 13 residues.

This clone was recorded once. The chain uses TRBV6-5 and TRBJ1-2, with D unclear. The length of the CDR3 is 16 residues. Trimming removed 0 bases at V and 8 bases at J, with 19 bases between. Germline CDR1 is MNHEY and CDR2 is SVGAGI. The CDR3 DNA follows: TGTGCCAGCAGTTACTCGGTTATGGAACTCGGAGAAGGCTACACCTTC. Residues: CASSYSVMELGEGYTF.

The chain joins TRBV19 to TRBJ2-7, with 9 bases matching TRBD1. V gave up 9 bases and J gave up 2 bases; unmatched junction bases: 5. Germline loops: CDR1 LNHDA, CDR2 SQIVND (reference sequence). CDR3 length: 13 amino acids. CDR3 residues: CASQGQGTYEQYF. The CDR3 DNA sequence: TGTGCCAGCCAGGGACAGGGAACCTACGAGCAGTACTTC.

This clone has a handful of counts. The V gene is TRBV11-3, the J gene TRBJ2-3; D perhaps matches TRBD2 (5 bases). CDR3 length equals 14 residues. The germline CDR1 and CDR2 sequences are SGHNT and YENEEA. V shed 4 bases and J shed 2 bases, with 10 bases lying between them. The DNA of the CDR3 is TGTGCCAGCAGCTCTGGACTTAACACAGATACGCAGTATTTT. It translates to CASSSGLNTDTQYF.

The chain carries TRBV11-2 and TRBJ2-5; D call uncertain. Germline lookup yields CDR1 SGHAT and CDR2 FQNNGV. The CDR3 totals 16 residues. Trimming stripped 4 bases from V and 2 bases from J, with 17 bases between. The CDR3 reads CASSSLLTGGQETQYF. The CDR3 DNA follows: TGTGCCAGCAGCTCGCTACTGACGGGTGGGCAAGAGACCCAGTACTTC.

V is TRBV27 and J is TRBJ1-4; 8 bases align to TRBD1. Trimming cost V 6 bases and J 7 bases; bases outside gene matches: 16. CDR1 and CDR2 from the germline V gene are MNHEY and SMNVEV (reference sequence). This CDR3 contains 17 residues. CDR3 protein: CASSPIGTGAFFEKLFF. CDR3 DNA: TGTGCCAGCAGCCCCATCGGGACAGGTGCCTTTTTTGAAAAACTGTTTTTT.

The J gene is TRBJ2-5, the V gene TRBV3-1 (or the pseudogene TRBV3-2), with D uncertain. Between the trimmed V and J ends, which lost 4 bases and 5 bases, there was a span of 8 bases. The CDR3 has 12 residues. Germline V gene sequence: CDR1 LGHDT, CDR2 YNNKEL (reference sequence). The CDR3: CASSPGMETQYF. The CDR3 DNA follows: TGTGCCAGCAGCCCCGGTATGGAGACCCAGTACTTC.

The rearrangement links TRBV3-1 (or the pseudogene TRBV3-2) to TRBJ1-1; 9 bases line up with TRBD1. CDR1 LGHDT and CDR2 YNNKEL come from the germline V gene (reference sequence). The CDR3 covers 14 residues. Germline trimming cut 4 bases from V and 6 bases from J; bases unmatched to any gene: 6. CDR3 loop: CASSLRDRASEAFF. The CDR3 DNA is TGTGCCAGCAGCCTTCGGGACAGGGCTTCTGAAGCTTTCTTT.

CDR3: CASSWYRDYNQPQHF. The CDR3 DNA is TGTGCCAGCAGCTGGTACAGAGACTACAATCAGCCCCAGCATTTT. The chain carries TRBV7-8 and TRBJ1-5; D is undetermined. The V and J ends lost 4 bases and 3 bases respectively, with 13 bases between them. Germline V lookup: CDR1 SGHVS, CDR2 FQNEAQ. CDR3 length: 15 amino acids.

J is TRBJ2-2 and V is TRBV7-3, with TRBD2 matching 11 bases. This CDR3 is built from 18 residues. Germline CDR1 SGHTA, CDR2 FQGTGA. V shed 2 bases and J 0 bases; nucleotides not matched to a gene: 5. This chain's CDR3 is CASSLRVTSGANTGELFF. The DNA for the CDR3 is TGTGCCAGCAGCTTACGGGTGACTAGCGGGGCGAACACCGGGGAGCTGTTTTTT.

This chain links TRBV9 with TRBJ1-2; D is uncertain. The CDR3 runs 9 residues. The V gene's germline CDR1 is SGDLS and CDR2 YYNGEE. V lost 7 bases and J 8 bases, leaving 6 bases between the germline ends. This CDR3 is CASSIGYTF. Here the CDR3 DNA reads TGTGCCAGCTCTATAGGCTACACCTTC.

The rearrangement uses TRBV19 and TRBJ1-2; D call uncertain. The V end was cut by 0 bases, the J end by 8 bases, with 19 bases between. The CDR3 spans 16 residues. Looked up from germline, CDR1 is LNHDA and CDR2 is SQIVND (reference sequence). The CDR3 DNA is TGTGCCAGTAGTATAGACATATCACGGGGTACCCACGGCTACACCTTC. The encoded protein is CASSIDISRGTHGYTF.